The clone carrying this TCR beta chain was picked up a small number of times. Its antigen is as yet unknown. CDR3 size: 15 residues. Germline V gene lookup returns CDR1 SGHTA and CDR2 FQGNSA. V was shortened by 2 bases and J by 3 bases, with 14 bases between the two germline ends. TCRdb passed the reads through MiXCR, listing each CDR3 protein once. This table has fewer than 650,000 distinct CDR3 sequences, roughly 43% appearing once. This entry is derived from a study of T cell repertoires in cytomegalovirus infection. The overall study: Recently identified HLA-C-restricted CMV epitopes were among the peptides used.

Study results and limitations: Totalled public TCR beta family frequency picked out people who carried CMV plus the relevant HLA.

The TCR comes from a human donor in good health (CMV status not recorded). Some clones in this sample may be carry-over from other donors' samples. The sequencing used cultured PBMCs, collected from culture after CMV antigen stimulation. The rearrangement uses TRBV7-2 and TRBJ2-7; D may be TRBD2 (5 bases). The DNA for the CDR3 is TGTGCCAGCAGCTTAATGGCTAGCACCAACTACGAGCAGTACTTC. Its protein product is CASSLMASTNYEQYF.